The 11 T cell receptor beta chains in this list originate from one sample, sequenced in a study of vaccination effects on CD4 cells after COVID-19. The antigens these receptors bind are not known. With roughly nine days of culture completed, CD4+ T cells were isolated. Assay used: immunoSEQ multiplex PCR; TCRdb lists only in-frame clones, some missing. This sample carries tens of thousands of clones, approximately 65% of them seen once, and the ten largest clones take 9.9%. The starting material was CD4+ T cells from PBMCs cultured without peptide, obtained before COVID-19 vaccination. The receptors shown here come from a human donor who received a COVID-19 vaccine.

This chain links TRBV3-1 (or the pseudogene TRBV3-2) with TRBJ2-7, with unresolved D. The ends were cut back, 4 bases at V and 6 bases at J, with 19 bases in the middle. Germline assignment: CDR1 LGHDT and CDR2 YNNKEL (reference sequence). This CDR3 contains 15 residues. Written as DNA, the CDR3 is TGTGCCAGCAGCCGGTCAGGACCCCAAGAGGTCGAGCAGTACTTC. Translating it yields CASSRSGPQEVEQYF.

V gene TRBV6-4 combines with J gene TRBJ1-2; D not certain. The CDR3 loop spans 14 amino acids. Germline V gene sequence: CDR1 MRHNA, CDR2 SNTAGT. The V end lost 4 bases, the J end lost 0 bases, and 9 bases lay between the germline ends. The CDR3 nucleotides read TGTGCCAGCAGTGTAGGGCCAGCTAACTATGGCTACACCTTC. The encoded protein is CASSVGPANYGYTF.

CDR3 bases: TGCGCCAGCAGCGATGTACGGAGGCCTGGGCAGTATTTT. Translation: CASSDVRRPGQYF. The V and J genes are TRBV5-1 and TRBJ2-3; a possible D gene is TRBD2 (5 bases). The germline V and J ends were trimmed by 4 bases and 11 bases, with 17 bases remaining between them. This CDR3 region has 13 residues. Germline CDR1 SGHRS, CDR2 YFSETQ.

This clone was detected only a few times. The V call is TRBV24-1, the J call TRBJ1-4; D gene unclear. From germline, CDR1 is KGHDR and CDR2 SFDVKD. The CDR3 runs to 11 residues. Between the trimmed V and J ends, which lost 8 bases and 11 bases, there was a span of 11 bases. The CDR3 protein is CATIRPEKLFF. The CDR3 nucleotides read TGTGCCACCATCCGGCCTGAGAAACTGTTTTTT.

The chain joins TRBV28 to TRBJ1-6; 7 nucleotides agree with TRBD1. Germline loops: CDR1 MDHEN, CDR2 SYDVKM. This CDR3 comprises 15 residues. The trim removed 6 bases at V and 0 bases at J, leaving 2 bases unmatched. Written as DNA, the CDR3 is TGTGCCAGCAGGACAGGGAGCTCCTATAATTCACCCCTCCACTTT. This sequence encodes CASRTGSSYNSPLHF.

This clone occurred a few times. This rearrangement joins TRBV5-5 to TRBJ1-3; D is unclear. Looked up from germline, CDR1 is SGHKS and CDR2 is YYEKEE (reference sequence). V shed 0 bases and J shed 12 bases, with 13 bases lying between them. CDR3 length equals 13 residues. CDR3 nucleotide sequence: TGTGCCAGCAGCTTGGGGAGTCTGGGGATCATATATTTT. It specifies CASSLGSLGIIYF.

This clone was detected only a few times. This rearrangement joins TRBV2 to TRBJ2-7, with 11 bases that match TRBD1. This CDR3 has 15 residues. With V trimmed by 7 bases and J by 2 bases, 7 bases remained unmatched. Germline assignment: CDR1 SNHLY and CDR2 FYNNEI. CDR3 in amino acids: CASIPGQGETYEQYF. The CDR3 nucleotides read TGTGCCAGCATCCCGGGACAGGGGGAAACCTACGAGCAGTACTTC.

The rearrangement links TRBV4-1 to TRBJ1-2; the D is unclear. There are 15 residues in the CDR3. With 2 bases removed from V and 6 bases from J, the gap between germline ends came to 16 bases. Germline CDR1 and CDR2: MGHRA and YSYEKL. The DNA of the CDR3 is TGCGCCAGCAGCCAACCGATCAGGAAGGACCATGGCTACACCTTC. Translating gives CASSQPIRKDHGYTF.

The chain combines TRBV3-1 (or the pseudogene TRBV3-2) with TRBJ2-4; D not certain. V was trimmed by 2 bases and J by 0 bases, leaving 5 bases between them. Germline CDR1 LGHDT, CDR2 YNNKEL (reference sequence). The CDR3 is 14 amino acids. CDR3 amino acids: CASSQRLAKNIQYF. As DNA, the CDR3 is TGTGCCAGCAGCCAACGGCTAGCCAAAAACATTCAGTACTTC.

V gene TRBV9 combines with J gene TRBJ2-1, with 13 bases matching TRBD2. J was trimmed by 6 bases and V by 0 bases; bases with no gene match: 3. This CDR3 has 16 residues. Germline V gives CDR1 SGDLS, CDR2 YYNGEE. The CDR3: CASSVGGLAGSNEQFF. DNA of the CDR3: TGTGCCAGCAGCGTAGGGGGACTAGCGGGGTCCAATGAGCAGTTCTTC.

The table lists this clone with a count of one. V and J are TRBV5-6 and TRBJ1-5; D ambiguous. Germline V gene lookup returns CDR1 SGHDT and CDR2 YYEEEE. V was shortened by 2 bases and J by 2 bases, with 5 bases between the two germline ends. The CDR3 has 13 amino acids. The CDR3 here is CASSLNRNQPQHF. The CDR3 coding sequence is TGTGCCAGCAGCTTAAATCGCAATCAGCCCCAGCATTTT.